This TCR beta chain emerged from a study of T-cell memory formation after mild COVID-19. Study summary: TCR clusters mostly belonged to single donors.

Germline-derived CDR1 and CDR2 are MNHEY and SVGEGT. This CDR3 spans 23 amino acids. V dropped 6 bases and J dropped 5 bases, with 42 bases sitting between them. Using its own MiXCR run on the 5' RACE reads, TCRdb lists one record per CDR3 protein. The data show 280,000 or so distinct CDR3 sequences, roughly 18% seen once. The origin of this receptor is a man aged 18 to 29 who had mild COVID-19 (a few samples of this study predate the infection). Cell type and time point are not known. The material sequenced was PBMCs or a T cell subset sorted from them (not recorded which). This chain connects TRBV6-2 or TRBV6-3 to TRBJ2-3; D tentatively reads TRBD1 or TRBD2 (8 bases each). DNA for the CDR3: TGTGCCAGCAGCCGACGGGCCTCTCCGGGACAGGTGTTCCTCGGGGGGGCCGGAGATACGCAGTATTTT. Encoded protein: CASSRRASPGQVFLGGAGDTQYF.